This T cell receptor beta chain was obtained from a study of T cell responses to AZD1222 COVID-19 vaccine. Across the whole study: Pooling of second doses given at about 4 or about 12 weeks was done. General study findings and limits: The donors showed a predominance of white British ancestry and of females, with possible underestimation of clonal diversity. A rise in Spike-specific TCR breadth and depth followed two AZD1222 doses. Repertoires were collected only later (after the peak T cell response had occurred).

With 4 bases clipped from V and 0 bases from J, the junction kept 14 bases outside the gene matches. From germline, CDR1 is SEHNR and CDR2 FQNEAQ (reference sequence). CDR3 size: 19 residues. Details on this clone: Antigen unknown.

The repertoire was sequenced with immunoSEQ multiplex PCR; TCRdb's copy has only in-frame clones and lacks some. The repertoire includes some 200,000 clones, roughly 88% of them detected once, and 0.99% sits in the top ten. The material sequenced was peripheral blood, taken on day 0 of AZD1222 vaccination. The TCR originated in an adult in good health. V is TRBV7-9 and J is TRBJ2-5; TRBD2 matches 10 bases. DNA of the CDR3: TGTGCCAGCAGCTCAGGACCGGGACTAGCGAGCCAAAACCAAGAGACCCAGTACTTC. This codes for CASSSGPGLASQNQETQYF.